This TCR beta chain was recovered during a study of cytomegalovirus exposure and HLA in healthy donors. Whole-study context: A subsequent analysis reported that the 120 validation repertoires were produced on the same platform that had also been used for the roughly 670 first-cohort repertoires.

Study observations and caveats: A list of more than 150 TCR beta chains associated with cytomegalovirus was given. Among TCR sequences, most were rare, though some public TCRs appeared in many donors.

A word on this clone: The antigen is undetermined.

The data were produced by immunoSEQ multiplex PCR, yet TCRdb's version contains in-frame clones alone and is incomplete. The sample consists of some 350,000 clones, roughly 87% of them appearing once. The donors belonged to the approximately 120-subject validation cohort, separate from the roughly 650-subject first cohort. This CDR3 contains 14 residues. The V segment lost 5 bases and the J segment 4 bases; nucleotides outside the gene matches: 4. The V gene's germline CDR1 is SGHTA and CDR2 FQGNSA. The receptor's source is a woman in her 30s in good health and CMV-seropositive. Sequencing used PBMCs. The chain couples TRBV7-2 to TRBJ2-5, with 10 bases lining up with TRBD2. CDR3 nucleotides: TGTGCCAGCAGCACAGTAGCGGGAGGAGAGACCCAGTACTTC. This translates into CASSTVAGGETQYF.